These 14 T cell receptor beta chains were sequenced from one sample in a study of T cell repertoires in cytomegalovirus infection. No antigen has been identified for these receptors. One entry per CDR3 protein results from TCRdb running MiXCR on the reads. The repertoire holds approximately 910,000 distinct CDR3 sequences, with roughly 30% as singletons. This specimen consisted of cultured CD8+ T cells from PBMCs, obtained from culture after CMV antigen stimulation. The receptors originated from a human donor in good health (CMV status not recorded). Some clones in this sample may be carry-over from other donors' samples.

This clonotype was recorded at least ten times. The V call is TRBV12-3 or TRBV12-4, the J call TRBJ2-1, with 12 bases aligning to TRBD2. This CDR3 is 15 amino acids long. After removal of 7 bases from V and 7 bases from J, the junction contained 8 bases not matched to a gene. CDR3 loop: CASNPSGGAQNEQFF. The CDR3, as DNA: TGTGCCAGCAACCCTAGCGGGGGGGCTCAGAATGAGCAGTTCTTC.

The genes are TRBV7-8 and TRBJ2-5, with TRBD1 matching 10 bases. This CDR3 spans 14 amino acids. Germline V lookup: CDR1 SGHVS, CDR2 FQNEAQ. Unmatched junction bases numbered 6, after V lost 6 bases and J lost 5 bases. The CDR3 loop reads CASRGGQGIETQYF. CDR3 in DNA: TGTGCCAGCAGGGGGGGACAGGGGATTGAGACCCAGTACTTC.

This clonotype turned up a few times. V is TRBV19 and J is TRBJ1-1; maybe TRBD1 (5 bases). CDR3 length equals 13 residues. Trimming cost V 4 bases and J 5 bases, with 11 bases left between them. CDR1 and CDR2 from the germline V gene are LNHDA and SQIVND (reference sequence). The CDR3: CASSTDRGTEAFF. The DNA for the CDR3 is TGTGCCAGTAGTACCGACAGAGGGACTGAAGCTTTCTTT.

This clonotype was detected many times. V and J are TRBV7-6 and TRBJ2-1; the match to TRBD1 covers 9 bases. Germline V lookup: CDR1 SGHVS, CDR2 FNYEAQ. This CDR3 region has 17 residues. Trimming removed 3 bases from V and 7 bases from J; junction bases left unmatched: 13. CDR3 nucleotides: TGTGCCAGCAGCTTGGGCCGCCGGGACAGGGCGGGGAATGAGCAGTTCTTC. It codes for CASSLGRRDRAGNEQFF.

The rearrangement links TRBV29-1 to TRBJ2-7, with D possibly matching TRBD2 (6 bases). This CDR3 spans 12 amino acids. Germline CDR1 is SQVTM and CDR2 is ANQGSEA. The V gene lost 6 bases and the J gene lost 5 bases, with 14 bases spanning the gap. The CDR3 DNA follows: TGCAGCGTCGACCTAGCGTCCCACGAGCAGTACTTC. Amino acids: CSVDLASHEQYF.

The chain recombines TRBV19 with TRBJ2-3, with 9 nucleotides matching TRBD2. The CDR3 runs 18 residues. J gave up 3 bases and V 4 bases, and 14 bases lay outside the gene matches. Germline loops: CDR1 LNHDA, CDR2 SQIVND (reference sequence). In DNA, the CDR3 is TGTGCCAGTAGTACATACGATCTAGCGGGGAGAAGTACAGATACGCAGTATTTT. It codes for CASSTYDLAGRSTDTQYF.

This clonotype was detected a few times. V usage is TRBV4-1 and J usage is TRBJ2-1, with 10 nucleotides matching TRBD2. This CDR3 contains 19 residues. The germline V gene has CDR1 MGHRA and CDR2 YSYEKL. The junction had 14 bases not matched to a gene; V was cut back by 4 bases and J by 2 bases. This CDR3 is CASSPKSNLLAGPYNEQFF. CDR3 bases: TGCGCCAGCAGCCCGAAGTCTAACTTACTAGCGGGGCCCTACAATGAGCAGTTCTTC.

This clonotype was picked up many times. This chain links TRBV19 with TRBJ1-5; weak D call: TRBD1 (5 bases). CDR1 is LNHDA, CDR2 SQIVND, per germline (reference sequence). Trimming took 3 bases from V and 8 from J, leaving 17 bases between them. This CDR3 is 15 amino acids long. The CDR3 reads CASSIGRASWEPQHF. The CDR3 DNA is TGTGCCAGTAGTATCGGCAGGGCTAGTTGGGAGCCCCAGCATTTT.

This clonotype was seen repeatedly, ten times or more. The V and J genes are TRBV7-2 and TRBJ2-1, with TRBD1 as a possible D gene (6 bases). Trimming pared 1 base from V and 8 bases from J, leaving 12 bases between. The CDR3 has 14 residues. Germline CDR1 is SGHTA and CDR2 is FQGNSA. The CDR3 protein is CASSLEQGGYEQFF. The CDR3 DNA reads as TGTGCCAGCAGCTTAGAACAGGGCGGATATGAGCAGTTCTTC.

This clonotype has only a few counts. The rearrangement uses TRBV9 and TRBJ1-2; tentative D call: TRBD1 (5 bases). V was trimmed by 4 bases and J by 1 base, leaving 11 bases between them. The CDR3 is 14 residues long. Germline V gene sequence: CDR1 SGDLS, CDR2 YYNGEE. The CDR3 here is CASSPRDGNYGYTF. The CDR3 DNA follows: TGTGCCAGCAGCCCCCGGGACGGTAACTATGGCTACACCTTC.

This clonotype was seen more than once but under ten times. The chain is built from TRBV12-3 or TRBV12-4 and TRBJ1-5; the D gene is possibly TRBD1 (5 bases). The CDR3 is 14 amino acids. V was clipped by 5 bases and J by 0 bases, with 8 bases between them. The CDR3 sequence: CASSKTGSNQPQHF. The CDR3 DNA follows: TGTGCCAGCAGTAAAACAGGTAGCAATCAGCCCCAGCATTTT.

This clonotype was found a few times. The rearrangement uses TRBV28 and TRBJ1-3, with unresolved D. Trimming took off 8 bases at V and 0 bases at J, with 5 bases between the two ends. The CDR3 extends over 12 amino acids. The germline V gene has CDR1 MDHEN and CDR2 SYDVKM. The CDR3 DNA follows: TGTGCCAGCTCAAACTCTGGAAACACCATATATTTT. Protein sequence: CASSNSGNTIYF.

V is TRBV7-9 and J is TRBJ2-7; TRBD2 matches at 7 bases. V was clipped by 5 bases and J by 5 bases; unmatched bases: 6. This CDR3 spans 13 amino acids. CDR1 is SEHNR, CDR2 FQNEAQ, per germline (reference sequence). The CDR3 spells CASSLWGGDEQYF. CDR3 sequence (DNA): TGTGCCAGCAGCCTATGGGGGGGAGACGAGCAGTACTTC.

This clonotype was recorded many times. This chain uses TRBV6-1 with TRBJ1-2, with D tentatively TRBD1 (5 bases). With 5 bases removed from V and 4 bases from J, the gap between germline ends came to 17 bases. The CDR3 contains 15 residues. In germline, CDR1 is MNHNS, CDR2 SASEGT. CDR3 sequence (DNA): TGTGCCAGCAGTTTCGGGACGCCCGGGAGCTATGGCTACACCTTC. As protein: CASSFGTPGSYGYTF.